This T cell receptor beta chain is from a study of shared clonotypes between healthy human individuals. This CDR3 contains 15 residues. Germline V lookup: CDR1 SGHDT, CDR2 YYEEEE. J was trimmed by 1 base and V by 4 bases; bases with no gene match: 5. The assay was carried out at the deep level. In the source study's methods: Filtering was not the same, since immunoSEQ gave junction-only sequences without quality scores. The table came from immunoSEQ multiplex PCR; TCRdb's copy has only in-frame clones and leaves some out. The V and J calls and the clone size are those of that table, but D and trimming were determined from the DNA. The sample includes just over 2,000,000 clones, about 95% seen only once; the top ten take 0.1% to 0.15%. As regards this clone: The antigen remains unidentified.

Study-wide results and limits: The study found roughly 5% of naive CD4 clonotypes shared across a few donors. Across subsets, estimated richness was generally greater for naive than for memory populations.

This receptor was identified in a young man in good health. Material for sequencing was naive CD4+ T cells sorted from blood. The subset denotes: CD45RA+ positively selected. The rearrangement uses TRBV5-6 and TRBJ2-3; TRBD1 matches 8 bases. The CDR3 is CASSAKTGGTDTQYF. The CDR3 nucleotides read TGTGCCAGCAGCGCAAAGACAGGGGGCACAGATACGCAGTATTTT.